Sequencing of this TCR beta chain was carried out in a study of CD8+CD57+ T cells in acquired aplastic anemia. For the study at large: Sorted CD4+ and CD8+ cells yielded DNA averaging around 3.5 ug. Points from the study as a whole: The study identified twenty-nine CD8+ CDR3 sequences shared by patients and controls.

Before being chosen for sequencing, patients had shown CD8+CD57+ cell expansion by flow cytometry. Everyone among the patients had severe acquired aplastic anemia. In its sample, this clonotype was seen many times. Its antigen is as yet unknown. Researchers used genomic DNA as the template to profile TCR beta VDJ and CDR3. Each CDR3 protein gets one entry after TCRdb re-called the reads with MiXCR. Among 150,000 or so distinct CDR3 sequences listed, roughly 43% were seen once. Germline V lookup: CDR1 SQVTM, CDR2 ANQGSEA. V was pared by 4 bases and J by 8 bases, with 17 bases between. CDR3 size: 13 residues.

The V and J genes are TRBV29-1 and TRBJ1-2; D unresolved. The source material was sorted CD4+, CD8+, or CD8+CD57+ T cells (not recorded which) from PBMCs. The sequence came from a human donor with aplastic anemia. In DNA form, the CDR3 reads TGCAGCGTTGTACTCCCGCGATCATCCGGCTACACCTTC. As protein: CSVVLPRSSGYTF.